This T cell receptor beta chain was found in a study of CD8 T cells in ankylosing spondylitis. MiXCR was run by TCRdb on the 5' RACE reads, yielding one entry per CDR3 protein. The repertoire includes about 140,000 distinct CDR3 sequences, 6% to 8.5% of them detected once, and under 15% sits in the top ten. The CDR3 loop spans 13 amino acids. V was clipped by 10 bases and J by 4 bases, with 13 bases between them. From germline, CDR1 is MDHEN and CDR2 SYDVKM. This clonotype was counted many times. The receptor comes from a female donor with ankylosing spondylitis or in good health (not recorded which). Source material: blood, either unsorted or a sorted T cell fraction (not recorded which). The J gene is TRBJ2-2, the V gene TRBV28; D unresolved. The CDR3 spells CATKREVTGELFF. The CDR3 nucleotides are TGTGCCACCAAGCGCGAGGTCACCGGGGAGCTGTTTTTT.